This T cell receptor beta chain was recovered during a study of human T cells and chemical hapten exposure. This clonotype has a handful of counts. One entry per CDR3 protein results from TCRdb running MiXCR on the RACE reads. The data show about 380,000 distinct CDR3 sequences, roughly 5.3% seen once. The time point is: pre-sensitization, week 0. Indicated treatment: therapeutic diphenylcyclopropenone sensitization with weekly scalp DPC. This CDR3 is built from 13 residues. Germline-derived CDR1 and CDR2 are DFQATT and SNEGSKA (reference sequence). V lost 6 bases and J lost 4, with 15 bases in between.

The sample was whole blood, taken in connection with sensitization to the hapten diphenylcyclopropenone (DPC). The clonotype comes from a woman aged 45-60 years with alopecia areata. Some clones in this sample may be carry-over from other donors' samples. The J gene is TRBJ1-1, the V gene TRBV20-1; D might be TRBD1 (6 bases). The CDR3 sequence: CSAGARPGTEAFF. CDR3 bases: TGCAGTGCGGGGGCCAGACCGGGCACTGAAGCTTTCTTT.